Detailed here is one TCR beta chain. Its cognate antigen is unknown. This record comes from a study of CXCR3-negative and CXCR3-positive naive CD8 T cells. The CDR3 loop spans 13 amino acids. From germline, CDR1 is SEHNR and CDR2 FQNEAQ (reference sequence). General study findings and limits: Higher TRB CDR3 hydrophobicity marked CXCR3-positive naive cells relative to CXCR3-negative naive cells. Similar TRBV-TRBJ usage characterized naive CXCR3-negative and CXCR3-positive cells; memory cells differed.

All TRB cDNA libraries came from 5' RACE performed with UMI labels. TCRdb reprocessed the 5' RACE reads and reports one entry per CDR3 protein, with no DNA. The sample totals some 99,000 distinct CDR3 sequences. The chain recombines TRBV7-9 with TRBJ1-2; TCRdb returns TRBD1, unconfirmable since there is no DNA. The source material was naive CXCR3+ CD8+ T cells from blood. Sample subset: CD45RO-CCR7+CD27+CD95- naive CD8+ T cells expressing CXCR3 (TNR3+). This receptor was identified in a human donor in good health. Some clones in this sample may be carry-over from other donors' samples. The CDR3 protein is CASSLTSGFGYTF.